This TCR beta chain was retrieved from a study of blood T cell repertoires in COVID-19. Generated by immunoSEQ multiplex PCR, the TCRdb table keeps only in-frame clones and is missing some. Seen here are 300,000 or so clones, roughly 84% observed once, and the top ten hold 1%. V lost 2 bases and J 7 bases, leaving 8 bases between the germline ends. Looked up from germline, CDR1 is KGHSH and CDR2 is LQKENI. CDR3 size: 12 residues. The receptor was derived from a man in his forties or fifties with active or convalescent COVID-19. The chain employs TRBV18 and TRBJ1-1; D is undetermined. Sequencing used peripheral blood. CDR3 in amino acids: CASSPTTGEAFF. CDR3 nucleotides: TGTGCCAGCTCACCAACGACGGGTGAAGCTTTCTTT. Supplemented by reference TRBV18 and TRBJ1-1, the full variable domain reads NAGVMQNPRHLVRRRGQEARLRCSPMKGHSHVYWYRQLPEEGLKFMVYLQKENIIDESGMPKERFSAEFPKEGPSILRIQQVVRGDSAAYFCASSPTTGEAFFGQGTRLTVV.